This T cell receptor (beta chain) was captured in a study of blood T cell repertoires in COVID-19. Study overall: The samples span acute and convalescent COVID-19 from the United States, Italy and Spain. T cells, B-cell-depleted T cells, or PBMCs provided the cDNA or gDNA that served as material.

Per the study methods: Using reference gene primer amplification, nucleated cell counts were estimated. Clones were sequenced by immunoSEQ multiplex PCR, and TCRdb holds only the in-frame ones, with some missing. V, J and clone size reflect that table, while D and trimming were determined from the DNA. The table records over 150,000 clones, roughly 79% of them present only once. Trimming removed 6 bases from V and 8 bases from J, with 10 bases in between. This CDR3 contains 11 residues. The V gene's germline CDR1 is MGHDK and CDR2 SYGVNS. The receptor was isolated from a woman of 80 years or more with COVID-19, enrolled during active disease. This chain uses TRBV25-1 with TRBJ2-5; D is unresolved. Sequenced: peripheral blood. The CDR3 DNA is TGTGCCAGCAGAGGTTCTAGTACCCAGTACTTC. Translated, it gives CASRGSSTQYF.